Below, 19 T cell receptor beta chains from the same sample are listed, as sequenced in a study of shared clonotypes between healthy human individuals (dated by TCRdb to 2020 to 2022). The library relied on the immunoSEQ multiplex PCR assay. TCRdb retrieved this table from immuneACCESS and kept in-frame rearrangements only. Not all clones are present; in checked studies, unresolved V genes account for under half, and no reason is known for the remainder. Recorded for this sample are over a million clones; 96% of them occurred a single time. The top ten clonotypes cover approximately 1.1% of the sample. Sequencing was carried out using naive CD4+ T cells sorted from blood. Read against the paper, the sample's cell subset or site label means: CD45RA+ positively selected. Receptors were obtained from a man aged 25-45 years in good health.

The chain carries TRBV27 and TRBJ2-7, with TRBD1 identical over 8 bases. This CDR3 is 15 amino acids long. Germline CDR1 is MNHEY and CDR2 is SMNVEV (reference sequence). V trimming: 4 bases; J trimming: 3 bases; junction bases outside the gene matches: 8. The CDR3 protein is CASSSSGTGFYEQYF. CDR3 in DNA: TGTGCCAGCAGTTCCTCCGGGACAGGATTCTACGAGCAGTACTTC.

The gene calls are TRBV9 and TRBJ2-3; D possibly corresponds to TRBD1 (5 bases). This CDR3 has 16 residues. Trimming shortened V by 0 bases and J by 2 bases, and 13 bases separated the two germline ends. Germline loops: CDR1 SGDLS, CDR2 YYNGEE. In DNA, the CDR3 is TGTGCCAGCAGCGTAGCCCAGGGATTAGTCACAGATACGCAGTATTTT. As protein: CASSVAQGLVTDTQYF.

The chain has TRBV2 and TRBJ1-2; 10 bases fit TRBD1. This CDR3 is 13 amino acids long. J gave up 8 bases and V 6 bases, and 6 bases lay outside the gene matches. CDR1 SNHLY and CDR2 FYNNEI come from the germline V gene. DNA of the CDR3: TGTGCCAGCAGCCTAACGACAGGGGGCGGCTACACCTTC. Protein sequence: CASSLTTGGGYTF.

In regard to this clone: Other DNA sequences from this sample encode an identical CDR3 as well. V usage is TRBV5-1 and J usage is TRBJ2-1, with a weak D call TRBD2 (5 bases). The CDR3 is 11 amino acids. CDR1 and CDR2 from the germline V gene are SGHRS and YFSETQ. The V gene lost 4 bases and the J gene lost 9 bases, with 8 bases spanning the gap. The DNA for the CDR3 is TGCGCCAGCAGCCTCGCGGGTGAGCAGTTCTTC. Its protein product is CASSLAGEQFF. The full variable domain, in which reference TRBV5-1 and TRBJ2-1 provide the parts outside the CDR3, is KAGVTQTPRYLIKTRGQQVTLSCSPISGHRSVSWYQQTPGQGLQFLFEYFSETQRNKGNFPGRFSGRQFSNSRSEMNVSTLELGDSALYLCASSLAGEQFFGPGTRLTVL.

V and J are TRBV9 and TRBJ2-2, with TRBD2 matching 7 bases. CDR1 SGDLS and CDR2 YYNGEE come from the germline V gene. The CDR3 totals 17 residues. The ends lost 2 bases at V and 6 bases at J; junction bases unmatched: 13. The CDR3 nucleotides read TGTGCCAGCAGCGTCCCGCGGGGGAGGGAGGGAGCCGGGGAGCTGTTTTTT. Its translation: CASSVPRGREGAGELFF.

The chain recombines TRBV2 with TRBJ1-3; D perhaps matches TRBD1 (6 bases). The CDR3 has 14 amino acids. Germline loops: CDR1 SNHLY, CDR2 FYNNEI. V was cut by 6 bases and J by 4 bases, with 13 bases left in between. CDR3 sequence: CASSKRGTGNTIYF. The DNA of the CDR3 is TGTGCCAGCAGCAAAAGGGGGACAGGAAACACCATATATTTT.

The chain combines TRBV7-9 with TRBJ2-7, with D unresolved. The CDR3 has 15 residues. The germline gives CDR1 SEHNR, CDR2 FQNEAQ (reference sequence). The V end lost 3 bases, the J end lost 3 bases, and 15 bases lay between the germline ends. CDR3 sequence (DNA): TGTGCCAGCAGCTTGGGGTCAGTAGTAGGCTACGAGCAGTACTTC. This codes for CASSLGSVVGYEQYF.

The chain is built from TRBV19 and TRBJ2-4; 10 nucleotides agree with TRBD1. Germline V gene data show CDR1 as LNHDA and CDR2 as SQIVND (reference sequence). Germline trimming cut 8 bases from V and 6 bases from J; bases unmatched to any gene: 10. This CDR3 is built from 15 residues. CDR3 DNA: TGTGCCAGTTCCAAAACGGGGGACAGGGGAAACATTCAGTACTTC. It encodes CASSKTGDRGNIQYF.

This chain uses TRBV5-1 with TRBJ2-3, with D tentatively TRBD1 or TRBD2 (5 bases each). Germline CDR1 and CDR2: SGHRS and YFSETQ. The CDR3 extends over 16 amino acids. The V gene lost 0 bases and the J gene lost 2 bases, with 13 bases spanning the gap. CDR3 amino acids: CASSLGGTDLTDTQYF. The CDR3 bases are TGCGCCAGCAGCTTGGGGGGGACGGATCTCACAGATACGCAGTATTTT.

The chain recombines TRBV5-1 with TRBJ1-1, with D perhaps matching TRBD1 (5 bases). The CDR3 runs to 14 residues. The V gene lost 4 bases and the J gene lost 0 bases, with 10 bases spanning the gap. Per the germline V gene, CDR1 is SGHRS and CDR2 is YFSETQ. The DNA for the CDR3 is TGCGCCAGCAGCAAGGGACCCATGAACACTGAAGCTTTCTTT. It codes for CASSKGPMNTEAFF.

The DNA for the CDR3 is TGTGCCACCGGGACAAAAATCACAGATACGCAGTATTTT. Translating gives CATGTKITDTQYF. J is TRBJ2-3 and V is TRBV19; TRBD1 might be the D (6 bases). V lost 10 bases, J lost 2 bases, and 13 bases lay in between. The CDR3 contains 13 residues. Germline values: CDR1 LNHDA, CDR2 SQIVND (reference sequence).

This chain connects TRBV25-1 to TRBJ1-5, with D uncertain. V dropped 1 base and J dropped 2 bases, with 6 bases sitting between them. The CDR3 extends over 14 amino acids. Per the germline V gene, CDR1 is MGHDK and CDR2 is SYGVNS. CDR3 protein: CASSESSGNQPQHF. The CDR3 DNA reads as TGTGCCAGCAGTGAATCCAGTGGCAATCAGCCCCAGCATTTT.

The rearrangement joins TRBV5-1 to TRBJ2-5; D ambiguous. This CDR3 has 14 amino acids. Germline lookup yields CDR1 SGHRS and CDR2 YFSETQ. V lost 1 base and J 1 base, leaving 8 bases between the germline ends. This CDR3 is CASSLTSFQETQYF. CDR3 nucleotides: TGCGCCAGCAGCTTGACCTCCTTCCAAGAGACCCAGTACTTC.

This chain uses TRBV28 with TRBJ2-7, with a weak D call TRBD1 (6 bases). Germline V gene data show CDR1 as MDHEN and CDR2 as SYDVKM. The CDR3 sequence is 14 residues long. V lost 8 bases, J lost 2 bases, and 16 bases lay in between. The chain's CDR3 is CASSTRTAAYEQYF. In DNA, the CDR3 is TGTGCCAGCTCTACCCGGACAGCGGCCTACGAGCAGTACTTC.

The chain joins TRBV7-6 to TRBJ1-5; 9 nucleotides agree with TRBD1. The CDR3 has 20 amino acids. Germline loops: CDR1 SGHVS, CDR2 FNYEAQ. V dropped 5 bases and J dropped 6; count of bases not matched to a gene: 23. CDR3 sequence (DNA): TGTGCCAGCAGCCCAACTCCGATACGTACCGACAGGGGGGATCGTCAGCCCCAGCATTTT. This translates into CASSPTPIRTDRGDRQPQHF.

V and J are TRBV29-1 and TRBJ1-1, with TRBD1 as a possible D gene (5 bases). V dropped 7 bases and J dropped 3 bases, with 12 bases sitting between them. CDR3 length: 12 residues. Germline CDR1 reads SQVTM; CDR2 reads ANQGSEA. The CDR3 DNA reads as TGCAGCGGTAGGACACAGTACACTGAAGCTTTCTTT. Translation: CSGRTQYTEAFF.

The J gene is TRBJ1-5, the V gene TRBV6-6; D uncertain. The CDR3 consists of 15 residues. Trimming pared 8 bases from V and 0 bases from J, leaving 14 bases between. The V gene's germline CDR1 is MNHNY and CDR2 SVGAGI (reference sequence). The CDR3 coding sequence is TGTGCCAGCTCATTGGGCGGCGTTAGCAATCAGCCCCAGCATTTT. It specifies CASSLGGVSNQPQHF.

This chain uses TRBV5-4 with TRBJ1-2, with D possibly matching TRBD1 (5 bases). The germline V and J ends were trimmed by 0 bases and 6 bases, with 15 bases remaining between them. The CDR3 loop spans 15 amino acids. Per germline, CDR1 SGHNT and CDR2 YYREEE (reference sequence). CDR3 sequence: CASSLAGSGMHGYTF. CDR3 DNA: TGTGCCAGCAGCTTGGCCGGGTCAGGGATGCATGGCTACACCTTC.

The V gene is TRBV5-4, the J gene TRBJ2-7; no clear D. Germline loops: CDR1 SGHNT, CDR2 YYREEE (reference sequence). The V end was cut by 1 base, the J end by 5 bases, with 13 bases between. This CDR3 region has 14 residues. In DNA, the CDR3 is TGTGCCAGCAGCTTGCCGGGTAGGGTCGACGAGCAGTACTTC. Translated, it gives CASSLPGRVDEQYF.